Presented here are 20 T cell receptor beta chains from one specimen sequenced in a study of T cells after yellow fever vaccination. Each CDR3 protein is one row after TCRdb ran MiXCR on the 5' RACE reads. Of 400,000 to 650,000 distinct CDR3 sequences in the sample, 21% were seen once. The sequences come from PBMCs, collected approximately 22 days after the first yellow fever vaccination. These receptors came from a man between 18 and 35 years old who received the YFV17D yellow fever vaccine.

Only a few counts were recorded for this clonotype. V and J are TRBV19 and TRBJ1-1, with 7 bases identical to TRBD1. The CDR3 length is 14 residues. CDR1 is LNHDA, CDR2 SQIVND, per germline (reference sequence). After removal of 7 bases from V and 0 bases from J, the junction contained 5 bases not matched to a gene. The DNA of the CDR3 is TGTGCCAGTACCTCCGGGACAGTGAACACTGAAGCTTTCTTT. The encoded protein is CASTSGTVNTEAFF.

V is TRBV25-1 and J is TRBJ1-4; D is perhaps TRBD1 (5 bases). CDR1 is MGHDK, CDR2 SYGVNS, per germline. V dropped 9 bases and J dropped 6 bases, with 14 bases sitting between them. The CDR3 length is 13 residues. The CDR3 loop is CARRGRDDEKLFF. CDR3 DNA sequence: TGTGCCAGGAGGGGTCGCGATGATGAAAAACTGTTTTTT.

This clonotype was found a few times. This chain connects TRBV12-3 or TRBV12-4 to TRBJ2-3; 7 bases line up with TRBD2. The ends lost 4 bases at V and 5 bases at J; junction bases unmatched: 9. There are 15 residues in the CDR3. For the CDR3, the DNA is TGTGCCAGCAGTTCGGAGCGGGGCTGGGAAGATACGCAGTATTTT. Translation: CASSSERGWEDTQYF.

The rearrangement joins TRBV5-5 to TRBJ2-5; the D gene is possibly TRBD1 (6 bases). Looked up from germline, CDR1 is SGHKS and CDR2 is YYEKEE (reference sequence). V lost 8 bases, J lost 2 bases, and 10 bases lay in between. The CDR3 has 12 residues. The CDR3, as DNA: TGTGCCAGTAACAGGGTTCAAGAGACCCAGTACTTC. This sequence encodes CASNRVQETQYF.

This clonotype showed up just a few times. The chain links TRBV6-5 to TRBJ1-2; 11 nucleotides line up with TRBD1. Germline V lookup: CDR1 MNHEY, CDR2 SVGAGI. This CDR3 spans 16 amino acids. Trimming removed 0 bases from V and 7 bases from J; junction bases left unmatched: 7. Here the CDR3 DNA reads TGTGCCAGCAGTTACTCGAGTGGGACAGGGGGTAGTGGCTACACCTTC. It is translated as CASSYSSGTGGSGYTF.

This clonotype was detected only a few times. The chain recombines TRBV27 with TRBJ2-1; 9 bases are shared with TRBD2. The CDR3 loop spans 15 amino acids. Germline V gives CDR1 MNHEY, CDR2 SMNVEV (reference sequence). Germline trimming cut 5 bases from V and 9 bases from J; bases unmatched to any gene: 11. The CDR3 reads CASSPPSGVLTEQFF. DNA for the CDR3: TGTGCCAGCAGTCCCCCTAGCGGGGTGTTAACTGAGCAGTTCTTC.

This chain uses TRBV18 with TRBJ1-6; D is possibly TRBD1 (5 bases). V was trimmed by 2 bases and J by 9 bases, leaving 14 bases between them. This CDR3 is built from 15 residues. The V gene's germline CDR1 is KGHSH and CDR2 LQKENI. The CDR3 is CASSPARVDSSPLHF. The CDR3 DNA follows: TGTGCCAGCTCACCAGCCAGGGTCGATAGTTCACCCCTCCACTTT.

The chain joins TRBV11-2 to TRBJ2-3, with a weak D call TRBD2 (7 bases). Trimming stripped 4 bases from V and 1 base from J, with 12 bases between. The CDR3 has 15 amino acids. Germline V gene sequence: CDR1 SGHAT, CDR2 FQNNGV. For the CDR3, the DNA is TGTGCCAGCAGCTGGCCGGGGGGCCGCACAGATACGCAGTATTTT. It specifies CASSWPGGRTDTQYF.

This clonotype was seen a handful of times. J is TRBJ2-3 and V is TRBV4-3; possibly TRBD2 for D (5 bases). This CDR3 contains 16 residues. The V gene lost 4 bases and the J gene lost 2 bases, with 16 bases spanning the gap. Germline V lookup: CDR1 LGHNA, CDR2 YSLEER. In DNA, the CDR3 is TGCGCCAGCAGCCCGGGGTGGGGTATTTTCACAGATACGCAGTATTTT. This sequence encodes CASSPGWGIFTDTQYF.

In its sample, this clonotype was seen many times. V usage is TRBV5-1 and J usage is TRBJ2-1; TRBD2 is a possible D gene (5 bases). CDR3 size: 15 residues. V was trimmed by 1 base and J by 0 bases, leaving 8 bases between them. Germline-derived CDR1 and CDR2 are SGHRS and YFSETQ. The CDR3 bases are TGCGCCAGCAGCTTGAGGAGGAGCTCCTACAATGAGCAGTTCTTC. Translating it yields CASSLRRSSYNEQFF.

The sample holds a few counts of this clonotype. V usage is TRBV5-1 and J usage is TRBJ2-7; 10 bases are shared with TRBD2. CDR1 and CDR2 from the germline V gene are SGHRS and YFSETQ. The CDR3 spans 15 residues. Trimming at V came to 4 bases and at J to 1 base, leaving 5 bases not matched to a gene. Here the CDR3 reads CASSPRTSGSYEQYF. For the CDR3, the DNA is TGCGCCAGCAGCCCAAGGACTAGCGGATCCTACGAGCAGTACTTC. Looking up the rest from reference TRBV5-1 and TRBJ2-7 gives the full variable domain: KAGVTQTPRYLIKTRGQQVTLSCSPISGHRSVSWYQQTPGQGLQFLFEYFSETQRNKGNFPGRFSGRQFSNSRSEMNVSTLELGDSALYLCASSPRTSGSYEQYFGPGTRLTVT.

This clonotype was counted between two and nine times. The gene calls are TRBV2 and TRBJ1-6; no definite D call. CDR1 is SNHLY, CDR2 FYNNEI, per germline. Trimming cost V 3 bases and J 6 bases, with 12 bases left between them. There are 15 residues in the CDR3. CDR3 protein: CASSEEAAGNSPLHF. CDR3 nucleotides: TGTGCCAGCAGTGAGGAGGCGGCGGGTAATTCACCCCTCCACTTT.

This chain links TRBV2 with TRBJ1-2; D perhaps matches TRBD1 (6 bases). Germline CDR1 and CDR2: SNHLY and FYNNEI. CDR3 length equals 14 residues. V lost 7 bases and J lost 4, with 16 bases in between. CDR3 nucleotides: TGTGCCAGCAACAGTAACGGGGGCGGCTATGGCTACACCTTC. This encodes CASNSNGGGYGYTF.

The chain carries TRBV15 and TRBJ2-1; D may be TRBD1 (6 bases). V gave up 5 bases and J gave up 5 bases, with 13 bases separating them. The CDR3 length is 14 residues. Germline CDR1 reads LNHNV; CDR2 reads YYDKDF (reference sequence). CDR3 residues: CATSGDNAHNEQFF. In DNA, the CDR3 is TGTGCCACCAGCGGGGACAATGCCCACAATGAGCAGTTCTTC.

This sequence joins TRBV5-4 and TRBJ1-5, with D unclear. This CDR3 is built from 13 residues. CDR1 and CDR2 (germline): SGHNT, YYREEE (reference sequence). With 0 bases removed from V and 5 bases from J, the gap between germline ends came to 6 bases. The CDR3 nucleotides are TGTGCCAGCAGCTTGGATGGCCATCAGCCCCAGCATTTT. This encodes CASSLDGHQPQHF.

This clonotype was counted only a few times. The chain has TRBV9 and TRBJ2-7, with D unclear. This CDR3 has 14 amino acids. The V end lost 6 bases, the J end lost 3 bases, and 16 bases lay between the germline ends. The germline CDR1 and CDR2 sequences are SGDLS and YYNGEE. The CDR3 region is CASTPKPSHYEQYV. The CDR3 region has the DNA TGTGCCAGCACCCCTAAGCCCAGCCACTACGAGCAGTACGTC.

The rearrangement links TRBV5-1 to TRBJ2-1; 9 bases map to TRBD1. CDR1 and CDR2 from the germline V gene are SGHRS and YFSETQ. V was pared by 1 base and J by 4 bases, with 6 bases of the junction left unmatched. The CDR3 is 16 amino acids. The CDR3 coding sequence is TGCGCCAGCAGCTTGACGGGACAGGGTGGTTACAATGAGCAGTTCTTC. It translates to CASSLTGQGGYNEQFF.

Only a few counts were recorded for this clonotype. The chain links TRBV20-1 to TRBJ2-7; D perhaps matches TRBD1 (6 bases). CDR1 is DFQATT, CDR2 SNEGSKA, per germline (reference sequence). CDR3 length: 12 amino acids. V lost 2 bases, J lost 4 bases, and 9 bases lay in between. CDR3 loop: CSARQGMYEQYF. Written as DNA, the CDR3 is TGCAGTGCTAGACAGGGGATGTACGAGCAGTACTTC.

The chain joins TRBV3-1 to TRBJ2-2; D call uncertain. The germline V gene has CDR1 LGHDT and CDR2 YNNKEL (reference sequence). V was cut by 0 bases and J by 3 bases, with 11 bases left in between. This CDR3 has 16 residues. The CDR3 loop reads CASSQEPSWDTGELFF. DNA of the CDR3: TGTGCCAGCAGCCAAGAACCGAGCTGGGACACCGGGGAGCTGTTTTTT.

The J gene is TRBJ2-5, the V gene TRBV5-6; D might be TRBD1 (7 bases). Germline V gene lookup returns CDR1 SGHDT and CDR2 YYEEEE. The V and J ends lost 5 bases and 5 bases respectively, with 13 bases between them. This CDR3 is built from 13 residues. The CDR3 reads CASRNRGGETQYF. CDR3 bases: TGTGCCAGCAGAAACAGGGGAGGCGAGACCCAGTACTTC. Looking up the rest from reference TRBV5-6 and TRBJ2-5 gives the full variable domain: DAGVTQSPTHLIKTRGQQVTLRCSPKSGHDTVSWYQQALGQGPQFIFQYYEEEERQRGNFPDRFSGHQFPNYSSELNVNALLLGDSALYLCASRNRGGETQYFGPGTRLLVL.